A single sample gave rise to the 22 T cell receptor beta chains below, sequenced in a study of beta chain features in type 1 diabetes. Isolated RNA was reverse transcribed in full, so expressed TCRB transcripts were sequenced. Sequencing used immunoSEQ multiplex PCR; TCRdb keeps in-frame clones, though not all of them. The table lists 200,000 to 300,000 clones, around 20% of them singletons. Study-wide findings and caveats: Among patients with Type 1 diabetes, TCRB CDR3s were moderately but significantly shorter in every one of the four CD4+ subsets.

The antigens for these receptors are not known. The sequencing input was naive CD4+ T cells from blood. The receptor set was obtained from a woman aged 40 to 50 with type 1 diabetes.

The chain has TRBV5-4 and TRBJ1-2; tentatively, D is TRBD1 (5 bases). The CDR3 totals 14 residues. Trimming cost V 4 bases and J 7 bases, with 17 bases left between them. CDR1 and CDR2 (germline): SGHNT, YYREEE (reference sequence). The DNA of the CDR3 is TGTGCCAGCAGCCCACTCCCAGGGTTCTCTGGCTACACCTTC. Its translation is CASSPLPGFSGYTF.

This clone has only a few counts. DNA for the CDR3: TGTGCCTGGAGCGGGGGACTCAAAGAGACCCAGTACTTC. This encodes CAWSGGLKETQYF. The chain employs TRBV30 and TRBJ2-5, with a weak D call TRBD2 (6 bases). This CDR3 region has 13 residues. Per germline, CDR1 GTSNPN and CDR2 SVGIG (reference sequence). Trimming pared 3 bases from V and 3 bases from J, leaving 11 bases between.

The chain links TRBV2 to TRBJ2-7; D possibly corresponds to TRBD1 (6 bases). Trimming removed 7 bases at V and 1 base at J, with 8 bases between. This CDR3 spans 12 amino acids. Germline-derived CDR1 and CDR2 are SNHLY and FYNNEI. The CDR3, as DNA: TGTGCCAGCAACGGACAGTCCTACGAGCAGTACTTC. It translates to CASNGQSYEQYF.

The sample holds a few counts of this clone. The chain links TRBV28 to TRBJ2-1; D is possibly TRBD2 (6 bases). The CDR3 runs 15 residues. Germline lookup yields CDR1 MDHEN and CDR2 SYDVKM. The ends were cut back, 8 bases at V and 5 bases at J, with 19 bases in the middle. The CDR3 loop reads CASYPLDGLHNEQFF. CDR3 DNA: TGTGCCAGCTACCCCCTGGACGGACTACACAATGAGCAGTTCTTC.

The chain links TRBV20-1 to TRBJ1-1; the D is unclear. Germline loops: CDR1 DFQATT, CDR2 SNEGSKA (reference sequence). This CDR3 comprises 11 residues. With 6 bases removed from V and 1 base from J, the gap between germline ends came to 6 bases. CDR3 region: CSAKRNTEAFF. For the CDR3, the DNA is TGCAGTGCCAAGAGGAACACTGAAGCTTTCTTT.

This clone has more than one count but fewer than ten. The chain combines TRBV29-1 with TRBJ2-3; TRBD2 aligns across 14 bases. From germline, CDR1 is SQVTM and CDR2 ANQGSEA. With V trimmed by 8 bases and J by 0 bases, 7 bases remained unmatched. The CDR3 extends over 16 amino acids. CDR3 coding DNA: TGCAGCCTCAGGACTAGCGGGAGGACTAGCACAGATACGCAGTATTTT. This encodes CSLRTSGRTSTDTQYF.

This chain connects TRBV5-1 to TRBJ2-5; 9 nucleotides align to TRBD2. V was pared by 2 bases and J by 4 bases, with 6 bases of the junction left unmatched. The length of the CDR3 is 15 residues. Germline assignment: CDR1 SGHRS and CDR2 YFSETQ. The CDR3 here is CASSLPAGGGETQYF. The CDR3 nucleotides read TGCGCCAGCAGCTTACCAGCGGGAGGCGGAGAGACCCAGTACTTC.

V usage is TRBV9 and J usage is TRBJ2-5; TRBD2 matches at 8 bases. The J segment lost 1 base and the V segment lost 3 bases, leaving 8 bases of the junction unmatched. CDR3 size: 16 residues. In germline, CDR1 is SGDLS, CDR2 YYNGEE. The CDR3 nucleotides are TGTGCCAGCAGCGCCGGGGCTACTAGCGGCCAAGAGACCCAGTACTTC. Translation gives CASSAGATSGQETQYF.

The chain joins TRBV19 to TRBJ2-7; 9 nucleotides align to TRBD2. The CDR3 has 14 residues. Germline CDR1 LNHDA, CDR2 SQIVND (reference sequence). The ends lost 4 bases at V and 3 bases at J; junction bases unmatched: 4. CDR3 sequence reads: CASSTSGEGYEQYF. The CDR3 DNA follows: TGTGCCAGTAGTACTAGCGGGGAAGGCTACGAGCAGTACTTC.

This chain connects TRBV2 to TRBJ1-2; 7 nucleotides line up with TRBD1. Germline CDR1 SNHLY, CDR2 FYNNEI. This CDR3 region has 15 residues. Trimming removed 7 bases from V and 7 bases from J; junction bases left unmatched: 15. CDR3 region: CASTGQETPFAGYTF. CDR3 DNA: TGTGCCAGCACCGGACAGGAGACGCCTTTTGCTGGCTACACCTTC.

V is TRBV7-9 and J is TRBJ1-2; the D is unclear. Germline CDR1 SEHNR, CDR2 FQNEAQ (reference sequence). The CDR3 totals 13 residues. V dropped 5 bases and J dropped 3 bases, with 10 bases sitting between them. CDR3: CASSPDNYYGYTF. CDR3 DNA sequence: TGTGCCAGCAGCCCCGACAACTACTATGGCTACACCTTC.

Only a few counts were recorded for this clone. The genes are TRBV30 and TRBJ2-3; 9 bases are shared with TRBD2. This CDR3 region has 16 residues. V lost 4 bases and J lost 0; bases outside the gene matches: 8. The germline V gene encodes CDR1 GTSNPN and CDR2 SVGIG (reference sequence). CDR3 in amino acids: CAWTPGTSRSTDTQYF. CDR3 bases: TGTGCCTGGACCCCCGGGACTAGCAGAAGCACAGATACGCAGTATTTT.

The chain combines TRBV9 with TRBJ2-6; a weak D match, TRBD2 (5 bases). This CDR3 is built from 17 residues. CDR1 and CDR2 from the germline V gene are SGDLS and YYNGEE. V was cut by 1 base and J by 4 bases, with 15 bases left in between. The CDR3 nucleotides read TGTGCCAGCAGCGTACTCTCGGACCGGAGGGGGGCCAACGTCCTGACTTTC. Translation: CASSVLSDRRGANVLTF.

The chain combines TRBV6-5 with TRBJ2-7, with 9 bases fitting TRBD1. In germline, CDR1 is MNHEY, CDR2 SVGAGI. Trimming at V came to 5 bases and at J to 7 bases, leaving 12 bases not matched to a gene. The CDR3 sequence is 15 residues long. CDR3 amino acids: CASSRPGTGTGEQYF. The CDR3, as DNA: TGTGCCAGCAGTAGGCCCGGGACAGGGACGGGTGAGCAGTACTTC.

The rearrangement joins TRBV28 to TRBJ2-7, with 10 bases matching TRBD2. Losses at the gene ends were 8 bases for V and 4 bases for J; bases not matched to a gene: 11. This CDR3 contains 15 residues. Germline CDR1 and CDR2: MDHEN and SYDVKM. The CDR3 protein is CASGPRSGRGYEQYF. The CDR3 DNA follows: TGTGCCAGCGGCCCTCGCAGCGGGAGGGGATACGAGCAGTACTTC.

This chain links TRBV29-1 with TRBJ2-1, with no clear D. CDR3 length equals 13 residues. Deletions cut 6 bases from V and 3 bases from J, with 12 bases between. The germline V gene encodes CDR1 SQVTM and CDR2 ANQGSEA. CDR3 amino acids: CSVGRQDYNEQFF. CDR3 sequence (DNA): TGCAGCGTAGGTCGGCAGGACTACAATGAGCAGTTCTTC.

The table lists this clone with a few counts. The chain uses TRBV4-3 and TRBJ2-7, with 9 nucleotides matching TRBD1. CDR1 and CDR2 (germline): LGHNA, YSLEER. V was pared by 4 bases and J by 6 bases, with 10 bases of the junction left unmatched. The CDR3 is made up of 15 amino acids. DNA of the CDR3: TGCGCCAGCAGCCCCAAGGGACAGGGTGTATTCGAGCAGTACTTC. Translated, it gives CASSPKGQGVFEQYF.

The CDR3 sequence is CASSPISYEQYF. The CDR3 nucleotides read TGTGCCAGCAGCCCCATCTCCTACGAGCAGTACTTC. V and J are TRBV28 and TRBJ2-7; D gene uncertain. This CDR3 is 12 amino acids long. The germline V gene encodes CDR1 MDHEN and CDR2 SYDVKM. Trimming cost V 6 bases and J 0 bases, with 6 bases left between them.

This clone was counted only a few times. CDR3 protein: CASSLGQINEQFF. In DNA, the CDR3 is TGTGCCAGCTCACTCGGACAGATTAATGAGCAGTTCTTC. This chain links TRBV18 with TRBJ2-1; D is possibly TRBD1 (6 bases). The CDR3 is 13 residues long. Trimming cost V 4 bases and J 7 bases, with 11 bases left between them. CDR1 KGHSH and CDR2 LQKENI come from the germline V gene.

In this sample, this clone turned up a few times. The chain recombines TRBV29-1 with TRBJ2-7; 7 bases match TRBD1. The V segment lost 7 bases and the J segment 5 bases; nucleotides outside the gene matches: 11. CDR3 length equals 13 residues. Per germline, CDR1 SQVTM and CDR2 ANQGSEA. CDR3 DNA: TGCAGCGGATCCCAGGGGGTTCGAAACGAGCAGTACTTC. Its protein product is CSGSQGVRNEQYF.

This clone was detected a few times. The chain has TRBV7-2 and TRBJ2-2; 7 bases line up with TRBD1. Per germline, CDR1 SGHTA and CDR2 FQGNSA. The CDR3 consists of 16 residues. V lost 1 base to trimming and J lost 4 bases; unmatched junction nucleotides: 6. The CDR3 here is CASSLVGGLTTGELFF. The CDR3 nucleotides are TGTGCCAGCAGCTTAGTAGGGGGCCTTACCACCGGGGAGCTGTTTTTT.

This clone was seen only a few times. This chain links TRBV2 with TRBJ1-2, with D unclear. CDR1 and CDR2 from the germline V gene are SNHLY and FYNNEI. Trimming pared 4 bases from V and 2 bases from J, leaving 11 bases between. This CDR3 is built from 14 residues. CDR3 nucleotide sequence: TGTGCCAGCAGTGGGGCGGGTAGAAACTATGGCTACACCTTC. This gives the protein CASSGAGRNYGYTF.